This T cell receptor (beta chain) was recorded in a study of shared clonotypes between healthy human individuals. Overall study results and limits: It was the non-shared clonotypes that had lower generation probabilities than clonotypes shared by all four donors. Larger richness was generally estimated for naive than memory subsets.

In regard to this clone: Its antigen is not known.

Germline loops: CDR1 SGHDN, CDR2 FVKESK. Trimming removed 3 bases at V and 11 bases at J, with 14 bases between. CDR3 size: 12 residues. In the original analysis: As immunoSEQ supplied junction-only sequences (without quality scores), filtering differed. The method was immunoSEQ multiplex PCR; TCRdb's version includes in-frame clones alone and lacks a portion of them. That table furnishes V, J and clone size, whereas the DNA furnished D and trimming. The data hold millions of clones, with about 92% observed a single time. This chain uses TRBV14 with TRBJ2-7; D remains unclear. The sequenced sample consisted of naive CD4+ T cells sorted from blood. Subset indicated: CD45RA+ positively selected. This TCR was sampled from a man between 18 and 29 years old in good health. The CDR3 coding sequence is TGTGCCAGCAGCCAGGTTCGGGCCCAGAAGTACTTC. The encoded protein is CASSQVRAQKYF.